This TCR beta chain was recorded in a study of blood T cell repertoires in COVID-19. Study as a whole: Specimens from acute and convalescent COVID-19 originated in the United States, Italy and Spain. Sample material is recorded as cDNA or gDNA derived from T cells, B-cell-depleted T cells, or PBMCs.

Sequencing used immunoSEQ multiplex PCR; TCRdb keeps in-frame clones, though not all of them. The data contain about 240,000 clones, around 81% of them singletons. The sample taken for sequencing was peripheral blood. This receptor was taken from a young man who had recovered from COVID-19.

The CDR3 is CASSQRAYEKLFF. In DNA form, the CDR3 reads TGTGCCAGCAGCCAGAGAGCCTATGAAAAACTGTTTTTT. The chain recombines TRBV3-1 (or the pseudogene TRBV3-2) with TRBJ1-4, with D hard to call. The ends were cut back, 3 bases at V and 6 bases at J, with 8 bases in the middle. Germline V gene lookup returns CDR1 LGHDT and CDR2 YNNKEL (reference sequence). This CDR3 is 13 amino acids long.